This T cell receptor (beta chain) was observed in a study of T cells in Graves' hyperthyroidism and ophthalmopathy. Across the whole study: Peripheral blood was taken when the disease was first diagnosed, before any treatment began.

Researchers took RNA transcripts and amplified the TCR beta CDR3 regions from them. When the TCR CDR3 underwent first-round RT-PCR, the HTBI primer set was used. TCRdb fed the multiplex PCR reads into MiXCR, producing one record per CDR3 protein. The sample yields more than 550,000 distinct CDR3 sequences, 15% to 20% seen once. This CDR3 has 13 amino acids. Germline V lookup: CDR1 MNHNS, CDR2 SASEGT. V lost 6 bases and J lost 8; bases outside the gene matches: 8. This clonotype was counted many times. Its antigen is not known. Findings and limits, study-wide: Most thyroid clonotypes expanded above 0.001 appeared in blood too. Ophthalmopathy and stable hyperthyroidism were told apart by a 13 V-J model.

What was sequenced was blood. The clonotype comes from a man between 50 and 59 years old with Graves' hyperthyroidism. The chain is built from TRBV6-1 and TRBJ1-2; 8 positions agree with TRBD1. This CDR3 is CASSPGGWRGYTF. The CDR3 region has the DNA TGTGCCAGCAGCCCAGGGGGCTGGAGGGGCTACACCTTC.